These 11 T cell receptor beta chains were all obtained from the same sample, sequenced in a study of cytomegalovirus exposure and HLA in healthy donors. The PCR ran on 60 Vbeta and 13 Jbeta primers. The table came from immunoSEQ multiplex PCR; TCRdb's copy has only in-frame clones and leaves some out. The sample yields roughly 100,000 clones, 76% seen once. Material: PBMCs. The receptors derive from a man aged 35 to 55 in good health and CMV-seropositive.

This chain links TRBV28 with TRBJ2-4, with 8 bases fitting TRBD1. V was pared by 5 bases and J by 1 base, with 4 bases of the junction left unmatched. The CDR3 loop spans 15 amino acids. Germline CDR1 is MDHEN and CDR2 is SYDVKM. Here the CDR3 DNA reads TGTGCCAGCAGTACGACAGGGGCGGCCAAAAACATTCAGTACTTC. Protein sequence: CASSTTGAAKNIQYF.

The chain links TRBV6-5 to TRBJ2-5; TRBD1 aligns across 8 bases. V lost 0 bases, J lost 5 bases, and 5 bases stayed unmatched. Germline V gene sequence: CDR1 MNHEY, CDR2 SVGAGI. The CDR3 is 15 amino acids. CDR3 sequence reads: CASSYSGRGLETQYF. The CDR3 coding sequence is TGTGCCAGCAGTTACTCTGGCAGGGGGCTGGAGACCCAGTACTTC.

The rearrangement links TRBV19 to TRBJ1-4, with TRBD1 as a possible D gene (5 bases). Trimming cost V 11 bases and J 12 bases, with 34 bases left between them. This CDR3 is built from 17 residues. CDR1 is LNHDA and CDR2 is SQIVND in the germline V gene (reference sequence). The CDR3, as DNA: TGTGCCTCTCGCCTTCTGGAGGGCGGGGCCCGCCGGCGGCAACTGTTTTTT. Translating gives CASRLLEGGARRRQLFF.

This chain joins TRBV5-6 and TRBJ1-5; D is unresolved. This CDR3 spans 13 amino acids. Trimming took off 2 bases at V and 2 bases at J, with 5 bases between the two ends. From germline, CDR1 is SGHDT and CDR2 YYEEEE. The CDR3 DNA is TGTGCCAGCAGCTTCGGGGGCAATCAGCCCCAGCATTTT. Amino acids: CASSFGGNQPQHF. Full variable domain (rest looked up from reference TRBV5-6 and TRBJ1-5): DAGVTQSPTHLIKTRGQQVTLRCSPKSGHDTVSWYQQALGQGPQFIFQYYEEEERQRGNFPDRFSGHQFPNYSSELNVNALLLGDSALYLCASSFGGNQPQHFGDGTRLSIL.

With regard to this clone: This CDR3 fails to terminate in the conserved phenylalanine or tryptophan, so it likely reflects a read error. The V gene is TRBV7-2, the J gene TRBJ1-2; D unclear. Germline V gene sequence: CDR1 SGHTA, CDR2 FQGNSA. V lost 5 bases, J lost 6 bases, and 13 bases lay in between. The CDR3 covers 13 residues. DNA of the CDR3: TGTGCCAGCAGCGCCTCCCGCGAGGATGGCTACACCCTC. It specifies CASSASREDGYTL.

V is TRBV19 and J is TRBJ1-2, with D possibly matching TRBD1 (5 bases). CDR1 and CDR2 (germline): LNHDA, SQIVND (reference sequence). There are 15 residues in the CDR3. V lost 6 bases and J 1 base, leaving 15 bases between the germline ends. CDR3 sequence reads: CASSLGQTLNYGYTF. The DNA for the CDR3 is TGTGCCAGTAGCCTAGGACAAACCCTTAACTATGGCTACACCTTC. The whole variable domain, remainder taken from reference TRBV19 and TRBJ1-2, is DGGITQSPKYLFRKEGQNVTLSCEQNLNHDAMYWYRQDPGQGLRLIYYSQIVNDFQKGDIAEGYSVSREKKESFPLTVTSAQKNPTAFYLCASSLGQTLNYGYTFGSGTRLTVV.

CDR3 loop: CASSRTGRNQPQHF. The DNA of the CDR3 is TGTGCCAGCAGCCGGACAGGGCGCAATCAGCCCCAGCATTTT. The V and J genes are TRBV2 and TRBJ1-5; 8 bases map to TRBD1. The CDR3 consists of 14 residues. The germline gives CDR1 SNHLY, CDR2 FYNNEI. After removal of 6 bases from V and 2 bases from J, the junction contained 3 bases not matched to a gene.

The chain couples TRBV9 to TRBJ1-6, with D tentatively TRBD1 (6 bases). The V gene's germline CDR1 is SGDLS and CDR2 YYNGEE. The length of the CDR3 is 17 residues. Trimming took off 3 bases at V and 10 bases at J, with 23 bases between the two ends. Here the CDR3 reads CASSAPGTFGGGSPLHF. Written as DNA, the CDR3 is TGTGCCAGCAGCGCCCCCGGAACCTTTGGGGGGGGCTCACCCCTCCACTTT.

The V call is TRBV11-3, the J call TRBJ2-7; possibly TRBD2 for D (5 bases). CDR3 size: 14 residues. CDR1 SGHNT and CDR2 YENEEA come from the germline V gene. V was shortened by 8 bases and J by 0 bases, with 14 bases between the two germline ends. This chain's CDR3 is CASGLFRDSYEQYF. In nucleotides, the CDR3 is TGTGCCAGCGGCCTCTTCCGGGACTCCTACGAGCAGTACTTC.

The rearrangement joins TRBV29-1 to TRBJ1-2; TRBD1 agrees at 8 bases. Germline V gene lookup returns CDR1 SQVTM and CDR2 ANQGSEA. This CDR3 comprises 15 residues. V shed 6 bases and J 7 bases; nucleotides not matched to a gene: 16. This chain's CDR3 is CSVDTDRVVSRGYTF. In nucleotides, the CDR3 is TGCAGCGTAGATACGGACAGGGTTGTAAGTCGTGGCTACACCTTC.

The CDR3 protein is CSVRYSREQYF. The CDR3 nucleotides are TGCAGCGTTAGATACAGCCGCGAGCAGTACTTC. The chain recombines TRBV29-1 with TRBJ2-7; D remains unclear. Germline values: CDR1 SQVTM, CDR2 ANQGSEA. V gave up 5 bases and J gave up 6 bases, with 11 bases separating them. The CDR3 is made up of 11 amino acids.